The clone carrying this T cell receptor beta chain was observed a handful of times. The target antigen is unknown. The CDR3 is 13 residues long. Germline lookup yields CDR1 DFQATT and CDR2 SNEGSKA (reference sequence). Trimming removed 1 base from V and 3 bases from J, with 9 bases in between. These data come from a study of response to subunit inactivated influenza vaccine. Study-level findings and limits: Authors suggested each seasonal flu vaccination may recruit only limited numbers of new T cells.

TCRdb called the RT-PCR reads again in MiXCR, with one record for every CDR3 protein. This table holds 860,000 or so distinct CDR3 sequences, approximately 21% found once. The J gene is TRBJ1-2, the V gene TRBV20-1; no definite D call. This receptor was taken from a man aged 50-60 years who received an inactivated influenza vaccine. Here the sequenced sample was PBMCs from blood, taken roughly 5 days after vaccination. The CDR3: CSARVRGHYGYTF. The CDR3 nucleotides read TGCAGTGCTAGAGTGCGGGGTCACTATGGCTACACCTTC.